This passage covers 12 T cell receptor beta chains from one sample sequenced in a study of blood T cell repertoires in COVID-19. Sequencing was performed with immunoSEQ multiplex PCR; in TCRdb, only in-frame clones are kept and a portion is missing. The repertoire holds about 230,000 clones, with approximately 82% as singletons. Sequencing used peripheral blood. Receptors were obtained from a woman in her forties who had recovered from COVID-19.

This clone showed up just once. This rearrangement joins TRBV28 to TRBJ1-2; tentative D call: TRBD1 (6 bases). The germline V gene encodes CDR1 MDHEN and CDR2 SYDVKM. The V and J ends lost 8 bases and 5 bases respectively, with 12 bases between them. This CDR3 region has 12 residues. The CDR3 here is CASSFRGYGYTF. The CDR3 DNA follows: TGTGCCAGCTCTTTCAGGGGTTATGGCTACACCTTC.

In nucleotides, the CDR3 is TGTGCCAGCAGTCTAACAGGGGGCGCAGATACGCAGTATTTT. Translation gives CASSLTGGADTQYF. The J gene is TRBJ2-3, the V gene TRBV7-9; 9 bases are shared with TRBD1. Germline loops: CDR1 SEHNR, CDR2 FQNEAQ (reference sequence). The CDR3 is made up of 14 amino acids. V lost 6 bases to trimming and J lost 4 bases; unmatched junction nucleotides: 5.

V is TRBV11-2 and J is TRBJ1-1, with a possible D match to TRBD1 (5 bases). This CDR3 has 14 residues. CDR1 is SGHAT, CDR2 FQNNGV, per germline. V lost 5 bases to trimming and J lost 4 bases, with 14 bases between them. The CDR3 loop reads CASSPSRTSTEAFF. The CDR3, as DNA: TGTGCCAGCAGCCCATCTCGGACAAGCACTGAAGCTTTCTTT. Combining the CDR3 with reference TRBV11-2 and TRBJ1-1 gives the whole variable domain EAGVAQSPRYKIIEKRQSVAFWCNPISGHATLYWYQQILGQGPKLLIQFQNNGVVDDSQLPKDRFSAERLKGVDSTLKIQPAKLEDSAVYLCASSPSRTSTEAFFGQGTRLTVV.

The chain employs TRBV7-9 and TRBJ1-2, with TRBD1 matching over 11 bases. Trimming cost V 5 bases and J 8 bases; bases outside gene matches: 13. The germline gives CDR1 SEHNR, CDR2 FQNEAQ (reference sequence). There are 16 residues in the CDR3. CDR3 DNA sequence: TGTGCCAGCAGCCCCGATGCCGGACAGGGGGCGCGAGGCTACACCTTC. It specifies CASSPDAGQGARGYTF. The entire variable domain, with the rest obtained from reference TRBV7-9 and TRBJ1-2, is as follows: DTGVSQNPRHKITKRGQNVTFRCDPISEHNRLYWYRQTLGQGPEFLTYFQNEAQLEKSRLLSDRFSAERPKGSFSTLEIQRTEQGDSAMYLCASSPDAGQGARGYTFGSGTRLTVV.

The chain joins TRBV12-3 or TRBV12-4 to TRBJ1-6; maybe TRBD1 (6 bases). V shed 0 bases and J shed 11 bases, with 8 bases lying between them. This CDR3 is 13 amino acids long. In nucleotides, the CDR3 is TGTGCCAGCAGTTTAGCGGGGGACACACCCCTCCACTTT. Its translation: CASSLAGDTPLHF.

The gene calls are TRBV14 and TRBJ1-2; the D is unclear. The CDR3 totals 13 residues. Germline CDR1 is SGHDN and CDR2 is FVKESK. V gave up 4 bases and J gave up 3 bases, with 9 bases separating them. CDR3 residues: CASSLRFHYGYTF. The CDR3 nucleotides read TGTGCCAGCAGCCTCCGGTTTCACTATGGCTACACCTTC.

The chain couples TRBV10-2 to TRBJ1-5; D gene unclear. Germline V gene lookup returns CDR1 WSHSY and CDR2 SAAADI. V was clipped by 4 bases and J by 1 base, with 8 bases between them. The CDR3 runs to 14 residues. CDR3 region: CASSVRLSNQPQHF. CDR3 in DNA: TGCGCCAGCAGTGTGCGGTTGAGCAATCAGCCCCAGCATTTT.

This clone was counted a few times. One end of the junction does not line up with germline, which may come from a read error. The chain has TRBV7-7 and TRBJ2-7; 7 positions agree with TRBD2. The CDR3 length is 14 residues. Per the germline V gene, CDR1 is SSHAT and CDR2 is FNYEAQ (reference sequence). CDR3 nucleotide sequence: TGTGCTAGCAGTCAAGGCCGGGGGGCCTACGAGCAGTACTTC. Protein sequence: CASSQGRGAYEQYF.

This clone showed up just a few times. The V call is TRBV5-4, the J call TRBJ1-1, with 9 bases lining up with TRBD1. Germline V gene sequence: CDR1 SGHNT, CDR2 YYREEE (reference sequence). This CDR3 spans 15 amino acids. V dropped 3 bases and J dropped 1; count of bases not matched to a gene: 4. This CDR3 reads CASSSATGGNTEAFF. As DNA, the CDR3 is TGTGCCAGCAGCTCTGCGACAGGGGGGAACACTGAAGCTTTCTTT. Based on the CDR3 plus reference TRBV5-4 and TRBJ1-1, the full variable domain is ETGVTQSPTHLIKTRGQQVTLRCSSQSGHNTVSWYQQALGQGPQFIFQYYREEENGRGNFPPRFSGLQFPNYSSELNVNALELDDSALYLCASSSATGGNTEAFFGQGTRLTVV.

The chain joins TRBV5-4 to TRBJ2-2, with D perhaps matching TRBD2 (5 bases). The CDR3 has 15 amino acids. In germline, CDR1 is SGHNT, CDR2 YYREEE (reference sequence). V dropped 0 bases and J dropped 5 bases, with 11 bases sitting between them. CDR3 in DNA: TGTGCCAGCAGCTTGGGGGTGCGCGGGACCGGGGAGCTGTTTTTT. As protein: CASSLGVRGTGELFF.

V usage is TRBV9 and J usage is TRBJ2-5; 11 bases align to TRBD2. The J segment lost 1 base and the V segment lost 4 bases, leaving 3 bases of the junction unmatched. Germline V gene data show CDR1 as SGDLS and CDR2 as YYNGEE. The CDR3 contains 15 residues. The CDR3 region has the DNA TGTGCCAGCAGCACCACTAGCGGGAGCCAAGAGACCCAGTACTTC. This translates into CASSTTSGSQETQYF.

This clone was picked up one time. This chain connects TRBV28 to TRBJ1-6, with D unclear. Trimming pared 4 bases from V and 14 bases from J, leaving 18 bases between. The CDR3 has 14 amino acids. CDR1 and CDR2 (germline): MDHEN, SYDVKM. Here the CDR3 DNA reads TGTGCCAGCAGTTCCGGTGACCTCAGGAAGGCCCTCCACTTT. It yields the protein CASSSGDLRKALHF.